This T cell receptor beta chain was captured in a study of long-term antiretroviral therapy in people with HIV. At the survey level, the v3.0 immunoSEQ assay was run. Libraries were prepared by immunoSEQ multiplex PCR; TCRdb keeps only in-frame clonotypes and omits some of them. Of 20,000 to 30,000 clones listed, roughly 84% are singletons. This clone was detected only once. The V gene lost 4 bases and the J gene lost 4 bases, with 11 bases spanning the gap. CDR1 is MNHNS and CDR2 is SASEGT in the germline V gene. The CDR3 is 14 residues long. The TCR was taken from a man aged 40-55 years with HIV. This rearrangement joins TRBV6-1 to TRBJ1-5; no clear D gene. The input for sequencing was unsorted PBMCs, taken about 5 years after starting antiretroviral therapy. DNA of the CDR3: TGTGCCAGCAGTGTAGAGACGGGTAATCAGCCCCAGCATTTT. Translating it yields CASSVETGNQPQHF.